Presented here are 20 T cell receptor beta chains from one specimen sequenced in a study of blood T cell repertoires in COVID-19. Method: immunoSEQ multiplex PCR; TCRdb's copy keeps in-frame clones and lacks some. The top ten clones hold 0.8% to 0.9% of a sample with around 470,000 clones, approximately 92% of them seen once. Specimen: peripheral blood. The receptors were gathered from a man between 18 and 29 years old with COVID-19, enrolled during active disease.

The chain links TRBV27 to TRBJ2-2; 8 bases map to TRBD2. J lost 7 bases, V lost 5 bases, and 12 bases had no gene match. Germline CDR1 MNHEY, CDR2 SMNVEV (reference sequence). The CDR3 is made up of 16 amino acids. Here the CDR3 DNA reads TGTGCCAGCAGTCTTGGGACGGGAGGGCTTGTCGGGGAGCTGTTTTTT. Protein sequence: CASSLGTGGLVGELFF.

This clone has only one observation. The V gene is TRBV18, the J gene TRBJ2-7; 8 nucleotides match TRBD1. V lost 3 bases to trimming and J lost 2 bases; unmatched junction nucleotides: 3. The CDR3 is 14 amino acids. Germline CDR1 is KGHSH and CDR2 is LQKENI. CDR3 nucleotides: TGTGCCAGCTCACCGGACAGGGTCCCCTACGAGCAGTACTTC. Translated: CASSPDRVPYEQYF. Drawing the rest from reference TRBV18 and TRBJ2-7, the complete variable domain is NAGVMQNPRHLVRRRGQEARLRCSPMKGHSHVYWYRQLPEEGLKFMVYLQKENIIDESGMPKERFSAEFPKEGPSILRIQQVVRGDSAAYFCASSPDRVPYEQYFGPGTRLTVT.

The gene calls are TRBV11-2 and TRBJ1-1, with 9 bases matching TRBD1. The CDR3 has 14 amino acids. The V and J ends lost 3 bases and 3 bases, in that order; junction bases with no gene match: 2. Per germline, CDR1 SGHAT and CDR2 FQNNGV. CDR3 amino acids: CASSLTGGDTEAFF. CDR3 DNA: TGTGCCAGCAGCTTGACAGGGGGGGACACTGAAGCTTTCTTT.

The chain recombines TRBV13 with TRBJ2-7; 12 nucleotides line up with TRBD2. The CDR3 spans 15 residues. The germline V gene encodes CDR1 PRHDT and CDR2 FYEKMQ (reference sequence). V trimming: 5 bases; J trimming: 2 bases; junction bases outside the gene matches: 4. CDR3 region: CASSPSGRAPYEQYF. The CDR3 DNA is TGTGCCAGCAGCCCTAGCGGGAGGGCCCCCTACGAGCAGTACTTC.

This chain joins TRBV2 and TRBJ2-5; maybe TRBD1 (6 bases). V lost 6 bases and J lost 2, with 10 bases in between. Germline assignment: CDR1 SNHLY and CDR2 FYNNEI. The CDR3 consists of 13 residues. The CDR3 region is CASRAGTQETQYF. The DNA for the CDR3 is TGTGCCAGCAGGGCCGGGACACAAGAGACCCAGTACTTC.

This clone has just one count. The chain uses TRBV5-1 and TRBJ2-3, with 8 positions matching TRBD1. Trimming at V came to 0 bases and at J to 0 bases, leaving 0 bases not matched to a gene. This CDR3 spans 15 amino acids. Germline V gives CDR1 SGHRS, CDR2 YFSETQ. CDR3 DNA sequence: TGCGCCAGCAGCTTGGGGGACAGGAGCACAGATACGCAGTATTTT. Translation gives CASSLGDRSTDTQYF. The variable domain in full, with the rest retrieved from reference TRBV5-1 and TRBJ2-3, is KAGVTQTPRYLIKTRGQQVTLSCSPISGHRSVSWYQQTPGQGLQFLFEYFSETQRNKGNFPGRFSGRQFSNSRSEMNVSTLELGDSALYLCASSLGDRSTDTQYFGPGTRLTVL.

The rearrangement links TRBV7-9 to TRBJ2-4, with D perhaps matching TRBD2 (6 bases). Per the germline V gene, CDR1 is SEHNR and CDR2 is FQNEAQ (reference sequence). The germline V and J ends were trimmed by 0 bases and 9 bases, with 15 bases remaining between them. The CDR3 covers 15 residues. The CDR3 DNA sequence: TGTGCCAGCAGCTTAGCTGGGGCTAGGGAGGCCATTCAGTACTTC. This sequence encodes CASSLAGAREAIQYF.

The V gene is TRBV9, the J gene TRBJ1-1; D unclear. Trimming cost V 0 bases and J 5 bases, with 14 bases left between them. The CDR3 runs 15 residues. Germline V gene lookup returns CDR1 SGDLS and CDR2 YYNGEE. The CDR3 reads CASSVGVGLRTEAFF. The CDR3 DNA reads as TGTGCCAGCAGCGTAGGTGTCGGTTTGCGAACTGAAGCTTTCTTT.

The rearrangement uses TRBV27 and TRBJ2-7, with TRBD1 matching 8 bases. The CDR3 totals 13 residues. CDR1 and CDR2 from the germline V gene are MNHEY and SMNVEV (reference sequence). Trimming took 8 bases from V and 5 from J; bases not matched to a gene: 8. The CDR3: CASRIQGANEQYF. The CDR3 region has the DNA TGTGCCAGCCGAATTCAGGGGGCCAACGAGCAGTACTTC.

As DNA, the CDR3 is TGTGCCACTGGGACTTACAATGAGCAGTTCTTC. This sequence encodes CATGTYNEQFF. This chain joins TRBV24-1 and TRBJ2-1; D may be TRBD2 (6 bases). The V end lost 10 bases, the J end lost 4 bases, and 7 bases lay between the germline ends. Germline lookup yields CDR1 KGHDR and CDR2 SFDVKD. The CDR3 runs 11 residues.

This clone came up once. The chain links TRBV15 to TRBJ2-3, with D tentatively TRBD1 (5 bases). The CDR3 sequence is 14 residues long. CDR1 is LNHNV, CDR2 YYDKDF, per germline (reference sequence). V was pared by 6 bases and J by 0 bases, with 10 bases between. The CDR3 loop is CATRQGQSTDTQYF. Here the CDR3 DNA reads TGTGCCACCAGGCAGGGCCAAAGCACAGATACGCAGTATTTT.

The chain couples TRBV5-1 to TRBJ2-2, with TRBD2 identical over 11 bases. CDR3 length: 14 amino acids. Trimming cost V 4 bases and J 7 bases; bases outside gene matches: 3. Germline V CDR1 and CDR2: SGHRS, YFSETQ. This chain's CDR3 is CASSTGTSGGELFF. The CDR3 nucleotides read TGCGCCAGCAGCACCGGGACTAGCGGCGGGGAGCTGTTTTTT.

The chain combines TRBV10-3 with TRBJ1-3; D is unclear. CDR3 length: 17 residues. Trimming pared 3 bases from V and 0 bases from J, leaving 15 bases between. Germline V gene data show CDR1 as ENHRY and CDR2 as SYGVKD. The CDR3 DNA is TGTGCCATCAGTGATTATGGCAGATTAAGCTCTGGAAACACCATATATTTT. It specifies CAISDYGRLSSGNTIYF.

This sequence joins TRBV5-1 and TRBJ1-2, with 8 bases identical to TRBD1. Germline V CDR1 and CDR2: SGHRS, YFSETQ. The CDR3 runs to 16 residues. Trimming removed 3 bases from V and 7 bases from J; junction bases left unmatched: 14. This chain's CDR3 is CASSSTGVLGIFGYTF. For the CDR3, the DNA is TGCGCCAGCAGCTCGACAGGGGTCCTGGGGATATTTGGCTACACCTTC.

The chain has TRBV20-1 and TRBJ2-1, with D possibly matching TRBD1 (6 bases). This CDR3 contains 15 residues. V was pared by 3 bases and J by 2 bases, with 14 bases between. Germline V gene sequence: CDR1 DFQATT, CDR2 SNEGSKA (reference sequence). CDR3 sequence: CSASSGHPTYNEQFF. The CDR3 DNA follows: TGCAGTGCTAGTTCGGGACACCCCACCTACAATGAGCAGTTCTTC.

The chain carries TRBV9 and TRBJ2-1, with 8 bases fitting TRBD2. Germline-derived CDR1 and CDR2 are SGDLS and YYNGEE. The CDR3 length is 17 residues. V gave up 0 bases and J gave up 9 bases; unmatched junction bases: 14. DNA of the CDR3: TGTGCCAGCAGCGTAGGAAACGGGAGGGCCGGGTCGTCTGAGCAGTTCTTC. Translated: CASSVGNGRAGSSEQFF.

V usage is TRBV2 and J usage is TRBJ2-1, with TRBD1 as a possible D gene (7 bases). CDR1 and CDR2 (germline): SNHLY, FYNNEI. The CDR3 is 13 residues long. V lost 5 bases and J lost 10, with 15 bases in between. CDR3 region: CASSNGGGLEQFF. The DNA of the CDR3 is TGTGCCAGCAGTAACGGAGGGGGCTTAGAGCAGTTCTTC.

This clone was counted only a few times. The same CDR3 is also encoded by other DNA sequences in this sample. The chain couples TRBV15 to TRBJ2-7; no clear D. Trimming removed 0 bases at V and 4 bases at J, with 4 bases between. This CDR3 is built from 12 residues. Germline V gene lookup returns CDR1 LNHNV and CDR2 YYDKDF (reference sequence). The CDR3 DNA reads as TGTGCCACCAGCAGAGACGGGTACGAGCAGTACTTC. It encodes CATSRDGYEQYF. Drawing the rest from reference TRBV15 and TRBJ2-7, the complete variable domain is DAMVIQNPRYQVTQFGKPVTLSCSQTLNHNVMYWYQQKSSQAPKLLFHYYDKDFNNEADTPDNFQSRRPNTSFCFLDIRSPGLGDTAMYLCATSRDGYEQYFGPGTRLTVT.

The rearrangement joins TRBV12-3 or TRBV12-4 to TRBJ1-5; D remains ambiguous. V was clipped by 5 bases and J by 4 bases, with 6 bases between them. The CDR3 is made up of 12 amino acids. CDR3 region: CASSTENQPQHF. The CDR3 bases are TGTGCCAGCAGTACAGAAAATCAGCCCCAGCATTTT.

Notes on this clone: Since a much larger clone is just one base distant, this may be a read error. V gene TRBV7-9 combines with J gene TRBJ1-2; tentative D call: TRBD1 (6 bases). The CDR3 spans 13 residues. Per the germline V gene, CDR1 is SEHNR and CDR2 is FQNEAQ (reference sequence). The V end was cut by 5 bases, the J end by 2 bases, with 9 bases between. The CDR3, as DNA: TGTGCCAGCAGCCCGGACAGAAACTATGGCTACACCTTC. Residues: CASSPDRNYGYTF.